Following are 32 T cell receptor beta chains from one sample sequenced in a study of shared clonotypes between healthy human individuals. CD8 cells classed as naive were CD45RO-negative and positively selected for CCR7, excluding terminally differentiated effector memory CD45RA+ cells. The assay was immunoSEQ multiplex PCR, and TCRdb's table has in-frame clones only and misses some. The sample includes over 800,000 clones, around 93% of them seen just once. The sequencing input was naive CD8+ T cells sorted from blood. All receptors come from a man under 40 in good health.

CDR3 bases: TGTGCCAGCAGCTTAAAGAGGGAGGGTGAAAAACTGTTTTTT. Amino acid sequence: CASSLKREGEKLFF. The V and J genes are TRBV7-6 and TRBJ1-4, with no clear D. V lost 2 bases and J 7 bases, leaving 11 bases between the germline ends. CDR3 length: 14 amino acids. CDR1 and CDR2 (germline): SGHVS, FNYEAQ.

The CDR3 loop reads CASSGREPYNEQFF. The CDR3 nucleotides read TGTGCCAGCAGCGGGAGGGAACCCTACAATGAGCAGTTCTTC. This rearrangement joins TRBV9 to TRBJ2-1, with D possibly matching TRBD2 (6 bases). The V and J ends lost 3 bases and 2 bases respectively, with 9 bases between them. The CDR3 spans 14 residues. The V gene's germline CDR1 is SGDLS and CDR2 YYNGEE.

V usage is TRBV28 and J usage is TRBJ1-1; D is possibly TRBD1 (6 bases). V lost 5 bases and J 0 bases, leaving 13 bases between the germline ends. The CDR3 loop spans 15 amino acids. CDR1 is MDHEN, CDR2 SYDVKM, per germline. CDR3 sequence reads: CASSPRQVLNTEAFF. The CDR3 DNA is TGTGCCAGCAGTCCTCGACAGGTTTTGAACACTGAAGCTTTCTTT.

This clone was detected a few times. Other DNA sequences in this sample translate to the same CDR3. The chain uses TRBV7-9 and TRBJ1-1; D is uncertain. Trimming removed 2 bases at V and 2 bases at J, with 3 bases between. The CDR3 covers 12 residues. Per the germline V gene, CDR1 is SEHNR and CDR2 is FQNEAQ (reference sequence). CDR3 nucleotide sequence: TGTGCCAGCAGCTTAACAAACACTGAAGCTTTCTTT. This translates into CASSLTNTEAFF.

V is TRBV2 and J is TRBJ2-5; D tentatively reads TRBD1 or TRBD2 (5 bases each). The germline gives CDR1 SNHLY, CDR2 FYNNEI. CDR3 length: 17 amino acids. V lost 4 bases, J lost 7 bases, and 25 bases lay in between. The DNA for the CDR3 is TGTGCCAGCAGTGGACGGGACGCGTTAGGGTGGTCGGGGACCCAGTACTTC. Translation gives CASSGRDALGWSGTQYF.

V gene TRBV27 combines with J gene TRBJ2-3, with 7 bases identical to TRBD2. Germline V gives CDR1 MNHEY, CDR2 SMNVEV (reference sequence). This CDR3 region has 14 residues. V was pared by 9 bases and J by 3 bases, with 9 bases of the junction left unmatched. The DNA of the CDR3 is TGTGCCAGTAAGGGCGGGAGTCTGACAGATACGCAGTATTTT. Protein: CASKGGSLTDTQYF.

V and J are TRBV2 and TRBJ2-3; TRBD1 is a possible D gene (6 bases). Germline V gene lookup returns CDR1 SNHLY and CDR2 FYNNEI. This CDR3 has 15 residues. V lost 6 bases and J lost 2, with 15 bases in between. The CDR3 coding sequence is TGTGCCAGCAGGGACGGACAGACGAACACAGATACGCAGTATTTT. This gives the protein CASRDGQTNTDTQYF.

The gene calls are TRBV5-4 and TRBJ2-1; perhaps TRBD1 as D (6 bases). Germline CDR1 SGHNT, CDR2 YYREEE (reference sequence). CDR3 size: 19 residues. The germline V and J ends were trimmed by 2 bases and 3 bases, with 24 bases remaining between them. This CDR3 is CASSFSQGDPLLFYNEQFF. The CDR3 DNA reads as TGTGCCAGCAGCTTCTCACAGGGAGACCCCCTACTATTCTACAATGAGCAGTTCTTC. The full variable domain, rest sourced from reference TRBV5-4 and TRBJ2-1, is ETGVTQSPTHLIKTRGQQVTLRCSSQSGHNTVSWYQQALGQGPQFIFQYYREEENGRGNFPPRFSGLQFPNYSSELNVNALELDDSALYLCASSFSQGDPLLFYNEQFFGPGTRLTVL.

This clone was seen a few times. This sequence joins TRBV9 and TRBJ2-3, with D maybe TRBD2 (5 bases). Per the germline V gene, CDR1 is SGDLS and CDR2 is YYNGEE. The CDR3 spans 14 residues. Trimming cost V 0 bases and J 6 bases, with 11 bases left between them. CDR3 region: CASSVVSSSDTQYF. CDR3 coding DNA: TGTGCCAGCAGCGTAGTCTCTAGCTCGGATACGCAGTATTTT.

The J gene is TRBJ2-1, the V gene TRBV7-9; 11 nucleotides agree with TRBD1. This CDR3 spans 14 amino acids. The V gene's germline CDR1 is SEHNR and CDR2 FQNEAQ (reference sequence). J gave up 9 bases and V 5 bases, and 6 bases lay outside the gene matches. The chain's CDR3 is CASSAGQGASEQFF. The DNA of the CDR3 is TGTGCCAGCAGCGCCGGACAGGGGGCTAGTGAGCAGTTCTTC.

The rearrangement joins TRBV2 to TRBJ1-1; D is ambiguous. Trimming pared 8 bases from V and 0 bases from J, leaving 7 bases between. The CDR3 runs 12 residues. Germline V gene sequence: CDR1 SNHLY, CDR2 FYNNEI. The CDR3 coding sequence is TGTGCCAGCGTCACTATGAACACTGAAGCTTTCTTT. This codes for CASVTMNTEAFF. Full variable domain (outside the CDR3, taken from reference TRBV2 and TRBJ1-1): EPEVTQTPSHQVTQMGQEVILRCVPISNHLYFYWYRQILGQKVEFLVSFYNNEISEKSEIFDDQFSVERPDGSNFTLKIRSTKLEDSAMYFCASVTMNTEAFFGQGTRLTVV.

The chain has TRBV9 and TRBJ2-1; 7 bases fit TRBD1. V lost 8 bases and J lost 2; bases outside the gene matches: 4. The CDR3 is 13 residues long. The germline CDR1 and CDR2 sequences are SGDLS and YYNGEE. The CDR3 is CASGTETYNEQFF. The CDR3 DNA reads as TGTGCCAGTGGGACAGAGACCTACAATGAGCAGTTCTTC. Based on the CDR3 plus reference TRBV9 and TRBJ2-1, the full variable domain is DSGVTQTPKHLITATGQRVTLRCSPRSGDLSVYWYQQSLDQGLQFLIQYYNGEERAKGNILERFSAQQFPDLHSELNLSSLELGDSALYFCASGTETYNEQFFGPGTRLTVL.

CDR3: CAWGWVDTQYF. The CDR3 coding sequence is TGTGCCTGGGGTTGGGTTGATACGCAGTATTTT. The chain joins TRBV30 to TRBJ2-3; D unclear. The CDR3 extends over 11 amino acids. Trimming pared 5 bases from V and 6 bases from J, leaving 9 bases between. CDR1 and CDR2 from the germline V gene are GTSNPN and SVGIG (reference sequence).

The J gene is TRBJ2-6, the V gene TRBV21-1. TRBV21-1 is a pseudogene locus. The CDR3 loop spans 16 amino acids. DNA of the CDR3: TGTGCCAGCAGCAATCCAGAGAGCTCTGGGGCCAACGTCCTGACTTTC. This codes for CASSNPESSGANVLTF.

V and J are TRBV6-1 and TRBJ2-7; D possibly corresponds to TRBD2 (7 bases). Deletions cut 6 bases from V and 1 base from J, with 16 bases between. Per the germline V gene, CDR1 is MNHNS and CDR2 is SASEGT. The CDR3 spans 15 residues. The CDR3 sequence is CASSGGPWESYEQYF. The CDR3 coding sequence is TGTGCCAGCAGCGGGGGGCCCTGGGAATCCTACGAGCAGTACTTC.

Only a few counts were recorded for this clone. The rearrangement links TRBV28 to TRBJ2-3; 7 bases line up with TRBD2. CDR1 is MDHEN and CDR2 is SYDVKM in the germline V gene. This CDR3 has 16 residues. After removal of 6 bases from V and 4 bases from J, the junction contained 13 bases not matched to a gene. This chain's CDR3 is CASSPLMREGADTQYF. The CDR3 nucleotides read TGTGCCAGCAGCCCCCTTATGAGGGAGGGAGCAGATACGCAGTATTTT.

Concerning this clone itself: The same CDR3 arises from other DNA sequences in this sample as well. The chain couples TRBV7-9 to TRBJ1-2; D gene uncertain. CDR3 length: 14 amino acids. In germline, CDR1 is SEHNR, CDR2 FQNEAQ (reference sequence). V was clipped by 0 bases and J by 5 bases, with 10 bases between them. CDR3 protein: CASSLAPGLYGYTF. In DNA, the CDR3 is TGTGCCAGCAGCTTAGCCCCGGGCCTTTATGGCTACACCTTC.

The chain carries TRBV28 and TRBJ2-7; tentatively, D is TRBD2 (5 bases). CDR1 is MDHEN, CDR2 SYDVKM, per germline. The CDR3 loop spans 13 amino acids. V was trimmed by 5 bases and J by 0 bases, leaving 8 bases between them. This CDR3 reads CASSAAGSYEQYF. CDR3 nucleotides: TGTGCCAGCAGTGCGGCGGGCTCCTACGAGCAGTACTTC. The full variable domain, completed using reference TRBV28 and TRBJ2-7, is DVKVTQSSRYLVKRTGEKVFLECVQDMDHENMFWYRQDPGLGLRLIYFSYDVKMKEKGDIPEGYSVSREKKERFSLILESASTNQTSMYLCASSAAGSYEQYFGPGTRLTVT.

Only one count was recorded for this clone. The rearrangement uses TRBV7-9 and TRBJ1-1; D gene ambiguous. Germline CDR1 and CDR2: SEHNR and FQNEAQ (reference sequence). Trimming pared 0 bases from V and 2 bases from J, leaving 10 bases between. The CDR3 totals 15 residues. The CDR3 region has the DNA TGTGCCAGCAGCTTAGCTGAGGTGGGTAACACTGAAGCTTTCTTT. It is translated as CASSLAEVGNTEAFF. The full variable domain, rest sourced from reference TRBV7-9 and TRBJ1-1, is DTGVSQNPRHKITKRGQNVTFRCDPISEHNRLYWYRQTLGQGPEFLTYFQNEAQLEKSRLLSDRFSAERPKGSFSTLEIQRTEQGDSAMYLCASSLAEVGNTEAFFGQGTRLTVV.

This sequence joins TRBV9 and TRBJ2-1; tentatively, D is TRBD2 (6 bases). Germline-derived CDR1 and CDR2 are SGDLS and YYNGEE. The CDR3 length is 17 residues. The V end was cut by 4 bases, the J end by 1 base, with 18 bases between. CDR3 nucleotides: TGTGCCAGCAGCCCTGAGGGCGCGGGAAGTTCCTACAATGAGCAGTTCTTC. Translating gives CASSPEGAGSSYNEQFF.

The V gene is TRBV19, the J gene TRBJ2-7; 12 nucleotides agree with TRBD1. The trim removed 0 bases at V and 4 bases at J, leaving 4 bases unmatched. CDR3 length: 16 amino acids. Germline V gives CDR1 LNHDA, CDR2 SQIVND (reference sequence). The CDR3 DNA is TGTGCCAGTAGTATAGACCGGGACAGGGGGCAATACGAGCAGTACTTC. This translates into CASSIDRDRGQYEQYF.

This clone has only one observation. The gene calls are TRBV28 and TRBJ1-1; D is ambiguous. The V end was cut by 7 bases, the J end by 3 bases, with 12 bases between. CDR3 length: 13 amino acids. The germline V gene has CDR1 MDHEN and CDR2 SYDVKM. The chain's CDR3 is CASIGWRDTEAFF. The CDR3, as DNA: TGTGCCAGCATTGGGTGGAGAGACACTGAAGCTTTCTTT. Drawing the rest from reference TRBV28 and TRBJ1-1, the complete variable domain is DVKVTQSSRYLVKRTGEKVFLECVQDMDHENMFWYRQDPGLGLRLIYFSYDVKMKEKGDIPEGYSVSREKKERFSLILESASTNQTSMYLCASIGWRDTEAFFGQGTRLTVV.

The gene calls are TRBV5-6 and TRBJ2-5, with 11 positions matching TRBD2. Germline CDR1 reads SGHDT; CDR2 reads YYEEEE. CDR3 size: 15 residues. The V and J ends lost 5 bases and 3 bases, in that order; junction bases with no gene match: 6. The CDR3 is CASRWLAGGKETQYF. The CDR3 region has the DNA TGTGCCAGCAGGTGGCTAGCGGGAGGAAAAGAGACCCAGTACTTC. Full variable domain (remainder filled in from reference TRBV5-6 and TRBJ2-5): DAGVTQSPTHLIKTRGQQVTLRCSPKSGHDTVSWYQQALGQGPQFIFQYYEEEERQRGNFPDRFSGHQFPNYSSELNVNALLLGDSALYLCASRWLAGGKETQYFGPGTRLLVL.

The chain couples TRBV5-6 to TRBJ2-2, with unresolved D. This CDR3 contains 15 residues. Trimming left V 1 base short and J 1 base short, with 8 bases between. Germline V gene lookup returns CDR1 SGHDT and CDR2 YYEEEE. For the CDR3, the DNA is TGTGCCAGCAGCTTGAACCGGAAGAACACCGGGGAGCTGTTTTTT. It encodes CASSLNRKNTGELFF.

The chain recombines TRBV28 with TRBJ1-2; D ambiguous. V was pared by 1 base and J by 8 bases, with 11 bases between. Germline V CDR1 and CDR2: MDHEN, SYDVKM. There are 13 residues in the CDR3. The CDR3 region has the DNA TGTGCCAGCAGTTTATTCAAGGGCTACGGCTACACCTTC. Translation gives CASSLFKGYGYTF.

The chain combines TRBV9 with TRBJ2-1; D is possibly TRBD1 (6 bases). CDR1 SGDLS and CDR2 YYNGEE come from the germline V gene. The CDR3 spans 15 residues. V was pared by 4 bases and J by 3 bases, with 14 bases between. The CDR3 DNA reads TGTGCCAGCAGCTTTACAGGGTCTGACTACAATGAGCAGTTCTTC. Translated: CASSFTGSDYNEQFF.

The rearrangement joins TRBV9 to TRBJ1-1; unclear D gene. The V gene lost 4 bases and the J gene lost 1 base, with 11 bases spanning the gap. Looked up from germline, CDR1 is SGDLS and CDR2 is YYNGEE. The CDR3 runs to 14 residues. CDR3 coding DNA: TGTGCCAGCAGCCCCTACGACACGAACACTGAAGCTTTCTTT. Protein sequence: CASSPYDTNTEAFF.

This chain uses TRBV6-6 with TRBJ1-1, with D perhaps matching TRBD1 (5 bases). V was pared by 11 bases and J by 3 bases, with 10 bases between. This CDR3 has 11 residues. CDR1 is MNHNY, CDR2 SVGAGI, per germline (reference sequence). CDR3 sequence reads: CAAGGYTEAFF. The CDR3 DNA reads as TGTGCCGCGGGGGGGTACACTGAAGCTTTCTTT.

This clone came up once. CDR3 bases: TGCAGCGTTGAATATGGACTAGCGGGAAAAGGGGTCTCCTACAATGAGCAGTTCTTC. Its translation: CSVEYGLAGKGVSYNEQFF. The V call is TRBV29-1, the J call TRBJ2-1; 12 bases are shared with TRBD2. V shed 2 bases, J shed 0 bases, and the junction held 11 bases outside the gene matches. The CDR3 is made up of 19 amino acids. Germline CDR1 and CDR2: SQVTM and ANQGSEA.

The V gene is TRBV5-8, the J gene TRBJ1-5, with D maybe TRBD1 (6 bases). Germline CDR1 and CDR2: SGHTS and YDEGEE. Trimming left V 0 bases short and J 4 bases short, with 8 bases between. This CDR3 contains 14 residues. CDR3: CASSLVGQNQPQHF. The CDR3 nucleotides read TGTGCCAGCAGCTTGGTAGGACAGAATCAGCCCCAGCATTTT.

The rearrangement joins TRBV7-9 to TRBJ2-7; tentative D call: TRBD1 (5 bases). Germline V gene data show CDR1 as SEHNR and CDR2 as FQNEAQ (reference sequence). CDR3 size: 18 residues. Trimming pared 5 bases from V and 0 bases from J, leaving 23 bases between. CDR3 sequence reads: CASSPRKPTAPSSYEQYF. In nucleotides, the CDR3 is TGTGCCAGCAGCCCACGTAAGCCGACAGCCCCGAGCTCCTACGAGCAGTACTTC.

The rearrangement joins TRBV10-1 to TRBJ2-3; TRBD1 is a possible D gene (5 bases). CDR3 length: 14 amino acids. CDR1 and CDR2 (germline): WNHNN, SYGVQD (reference sequence). The V end was cut by 3 bases, the J end by 1 base, with 8 bases between. CDR3 coding DNA: TGCGCCAGCAGTGACTCCAGGGGCACAGATACGCAGTATTTT. Protein: CASSDSRGTDTQYF.